This TCR beta chain was recorded in a study of T cell responses to AZD1222 COVID-19 vaccine. Study-level points and caveats: With two AZD1222 doses given, Spike-specific TCR breadth and depth both rose. Only five or six AZD1222 recipients were seropositive at baseline. Possibly, clonal diversity was underestimated; donors were largely white British and included more females.

Sequenced by immunoSEQ multiplex PCR; TCRdb stores in-frame clones only, minus some. The profile covers approximately 80,000 clones, with roughly 85% appearing a single time and around 3.7% taken by the ten largest. Concerning this clone itself: The antigen is not known.

The CDR3 runs to 12 residues. CDR1 is MDHEN and CDR2 is SYDVKM in the germline V gene. Trimming cost V 2 bases and J 9 bases, with 10 bases left between them. The clonotype originates from an adult who received the AZD1222 COVID-19 vaccine. Material: peripheral blood, obtained 28 days after the second AZD1222 dose. The V call is TRBV28, the J call TRBJ1-1; D gene uncertain. CDR3 sequence (DNA): TGTGCCAGCAGTTTACGTAGGGTTAAAGCTTTCTTT. This translates into CASSLRRVKAFF. The full variable domain, its missing parts supplied by reference TRBV28 and TRBJ1-1, is DVKVTQSSRYLVKRTGEKVFLECVQDMDHENMFWYRQDPGLGLRLIYFSYDVKMKEKGDIPEGYSVSREKKERFSLILESASTNQTSMYLCASSLRRVKAFFGQGTRLTVV.